Sequencing of this T cell receptor beta chain was carried out in a study of blood T cell repertoires in COVID-19. This CDR3 has 15 amino acids. Germline V gene sequence: CDR1 SGHRS, CDR2 YFSETQ. V was trimmed by 0 bases and J by 1 base, leaving 9 bases between them. Authors' processing steps: Amplifying reference gene primers gave estimates of nucleated cell counts. Assay used: immunoSEQ multiplex PCR; TCRdb lists only in-frame clones, some missing. From that table come the V and J calls and clone size; the DNA was used to work out D and trimming. The table has some 40,000 clones, over 75% seen once. This receptor was taken from a woman of 80 years or more with acute or convalescent COVID-19. Input material: peripheral blood. The rearrangement joins TRBV5-1 to TRBJ2-3; D gene uncertain. CDR3 amino acids: CASSLGILRTDTQYF. As DNA, the CDR3 is TGCGCCAGCAGCTTGGGTATCCTCCGCACAGATACGCAGTATTTT.